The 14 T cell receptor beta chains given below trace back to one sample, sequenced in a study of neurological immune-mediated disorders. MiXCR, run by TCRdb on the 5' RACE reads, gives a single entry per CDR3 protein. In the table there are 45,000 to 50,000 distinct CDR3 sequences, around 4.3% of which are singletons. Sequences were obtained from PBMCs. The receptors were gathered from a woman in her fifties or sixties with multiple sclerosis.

The CDR3 protein is CASSLAPGLNTEAFF. The CDR3, as DNA: TGCGCCAGCAGCTTGGCCCCTGGACTGAACACTGAAGCTTTCTTT. J is TRBJ1-1 and V is TRBV5-1, with D unclear. CDR3 size: 15 residues. Trimming took 0 bases from V and 0 from J, leaving 9 bases between them. In germline, CDR1 is SGHRS, CDR2 YFSETQ.

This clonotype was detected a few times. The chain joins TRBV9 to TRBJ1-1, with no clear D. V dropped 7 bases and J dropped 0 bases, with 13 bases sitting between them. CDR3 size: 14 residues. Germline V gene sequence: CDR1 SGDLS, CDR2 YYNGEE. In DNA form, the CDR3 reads TGTGCCAGCGCCCTCGGGCAGGTGAACACTGAAGCTTTCTTT. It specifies CASALGQVNTEAFF.

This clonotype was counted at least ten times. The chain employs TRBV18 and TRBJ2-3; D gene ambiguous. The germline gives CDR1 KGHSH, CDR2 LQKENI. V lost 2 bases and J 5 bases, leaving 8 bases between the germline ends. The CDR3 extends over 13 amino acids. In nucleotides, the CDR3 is TGTGCCAGCTCACCAAGCCCCCGAGATACGCAGTATTTT. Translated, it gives CASSPSPRDTQYF.

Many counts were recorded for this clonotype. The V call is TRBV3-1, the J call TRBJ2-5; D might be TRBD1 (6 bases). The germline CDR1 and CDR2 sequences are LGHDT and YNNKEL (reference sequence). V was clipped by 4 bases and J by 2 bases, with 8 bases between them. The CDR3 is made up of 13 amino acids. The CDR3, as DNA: TGTGCCAGCAGCCGGGACATTCAAGAGACCCAGTACTTC. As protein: CASSRDIQETQYF.

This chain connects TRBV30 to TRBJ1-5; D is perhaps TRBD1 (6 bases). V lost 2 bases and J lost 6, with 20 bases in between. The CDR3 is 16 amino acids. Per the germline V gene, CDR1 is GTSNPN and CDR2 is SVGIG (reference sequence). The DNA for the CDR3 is TGTGCCTGGAGTCCACAGGGAGGAGGTTCCGGTCAGCCCCAGCATTTT. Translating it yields CAWSPQGGGSGQPQHF.

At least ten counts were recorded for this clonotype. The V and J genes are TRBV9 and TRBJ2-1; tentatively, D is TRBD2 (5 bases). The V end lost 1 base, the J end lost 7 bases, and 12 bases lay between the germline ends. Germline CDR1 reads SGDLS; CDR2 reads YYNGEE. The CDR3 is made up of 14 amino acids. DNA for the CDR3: TGTGCCAGCAGCGTACGGTGGGAGCGGAATGAGCAGTTCTTC. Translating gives CASSVRWERNEQFF. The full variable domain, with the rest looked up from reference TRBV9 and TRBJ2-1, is DSGVTQTPKHLITATGQRVTLRCSPRSGDLSVYWYQQSLDQGLQFLIQYYNGEERAKGNILERFSAQQFPDLHSELNLSSLELGDSALYFCASSVRWERNEQFFGPGTRLTVL.

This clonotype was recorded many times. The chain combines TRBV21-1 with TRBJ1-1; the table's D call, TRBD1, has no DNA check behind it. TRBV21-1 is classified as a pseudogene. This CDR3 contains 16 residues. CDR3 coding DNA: TGTGCCAGCAGCAAAGAGGTGAGGGTGGGGGAGACTGAAGCTTTCTTT. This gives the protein CASSKEVRVGETEAFF.

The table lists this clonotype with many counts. The CDR3 nucleotides read TGTGCCAGCAGCTACGGACTAGCGGGGACCTACGAGCAGTACTTC. It encodes CASSYGLAGTYEQYF. The chain has TRBV5-5 and TRBJ2-7; 12 nucleotides line up with TRBD2. Germline assignment: CDR1 SGHKS and CDR2 YYEKEE (reference sequence). The CDR3 contains 15 residues. With V trimmed by 3 bases and J by 2 bases, 3 bases remained unmatched.

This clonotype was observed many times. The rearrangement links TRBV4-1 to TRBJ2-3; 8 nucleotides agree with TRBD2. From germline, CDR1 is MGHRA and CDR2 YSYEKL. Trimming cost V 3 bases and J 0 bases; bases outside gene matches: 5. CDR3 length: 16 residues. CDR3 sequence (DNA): TGCGCCAGCAGCCAGACTAGCGCCTCTAGCACAGATACGCAGTATTTT. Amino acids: CASSQTSASSTDTQYF.

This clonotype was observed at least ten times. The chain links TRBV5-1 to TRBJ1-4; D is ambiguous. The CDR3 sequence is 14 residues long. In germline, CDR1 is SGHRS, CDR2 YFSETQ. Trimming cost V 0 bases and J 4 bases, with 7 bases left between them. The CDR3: CASSLAGFNEKLFF. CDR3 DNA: TGCGCCAGCAGCTTGGCCGGTTTTAATGAAAAACTGTTTTTT.

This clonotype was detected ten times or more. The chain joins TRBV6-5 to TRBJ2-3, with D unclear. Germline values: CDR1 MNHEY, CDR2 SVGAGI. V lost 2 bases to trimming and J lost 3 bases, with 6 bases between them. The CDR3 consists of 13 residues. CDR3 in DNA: TGTGCCAGCAGTTACGGCGGTACAGATACGCAGTATTTT. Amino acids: CASSYGGTDTQYF.

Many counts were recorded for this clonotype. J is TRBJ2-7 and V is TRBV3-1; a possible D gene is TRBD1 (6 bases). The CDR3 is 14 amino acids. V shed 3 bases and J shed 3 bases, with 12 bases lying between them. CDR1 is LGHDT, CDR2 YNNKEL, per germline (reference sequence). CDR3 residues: CASSHGTRSYEQYV. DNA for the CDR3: TGTGCCAGCAGCCACGGGACACGGAGCTACGAGCAGTACGTC.

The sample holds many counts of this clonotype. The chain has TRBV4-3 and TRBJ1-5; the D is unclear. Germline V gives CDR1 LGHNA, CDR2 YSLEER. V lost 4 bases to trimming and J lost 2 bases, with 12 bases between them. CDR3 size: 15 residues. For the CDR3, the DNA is TGCGCCAGCAGCCCCGGTTACGGGGGCAATCAGCCCCAGCATTTT. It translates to CASSPGYGGNQPQHF.

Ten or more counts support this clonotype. Here the CDR3 reads CASSPDRTGKNTEAFF. CDR3 coding DNA: TGTGCCAGCAGTCCAGACCGGACAGGAAAGAACACTGAAGCTTTCTTT. This rearrangement joins TRBV12-3 or TRBV12-4 to TRBJ1-1, with 7 bases identical to TRBD1. After removal of 5 bases from V and 1 base from J, the junction contained 10 bases not matched to a gene. This CDR3 is 16 amino acids long.